This paragraph reports one TCR beta chain. Its antigen target is currently unknown. One base away there is no much larger clone; base qualities are not given. This sample was taken from a study of blood T cell repertoires in COVID-19 (dated by TCRdb to about 2020). Looking at the study overall: Collaborator samples came from the United States, Italy and Spain and covered acute and convalescent phases of COVID-19. Where HLA class I and class II types were available, the types were taken from metadata supplied by the sample provider, not from assay-based typing. The samples were drawn from two sources: the first 160 participants of the ongoing ImmuneRACE study, and 1,000 to 1,500 subjects contributed by 6 global collaborators. The material from the prospective study consisted of cDNA or gDNA derived from T cells, B-cell-depleted T cells, or PBMCs. The repertoires were released in a freely available public database intended as a resource for research on the immune response to SARS-CoV-2. The dataset comprised deeply sampled blood TCRbeta repertoires from subjects exposed to, actively infected with, or recovered from COVID-19. Sample metadata almost always included a de-identified subject ID, COVID-19 status, age in years and sex.

A second Seattle source provided samples from volunteer blood donors who had recovered from COVID-19. Collaborating institutions collected whole blood in K2EDTA tubes following their own protocols. For TCRbeta analysis, collaborators shipped samples as frozen whole blood, isolated PBMCs, or DNA extracted from either of those sample types. General conclusions and limits of the study: The quantity of clinical and demographic metadata differed by source and by participant and was supplied without curation.

The cysteine opens and the phenylalanine closes a CDR3 of 15 amino acids. CDR3 DNA only is kept here, 45 bases in frame from base 1. From V the trimming removes 4 bases and from J it removes 6 bases, while the gene matches leave 9 bases of the junction unaccounted for. Via the germline V gene (reference sequence), CDR1 is MNHEY and CDR2 SMNVEV. TCRbeta CDR3 regions were amplified from genomic DNA using the immunoSEQ Assay, a bias-controlled multiplex PCR. Under the source paper's analysis protocol: The number of nucleated cells in each sample was estimated by amplification of reference gene primers within the assay. To quantify the absolute abundance of each unique TCRbeta CDR3 rearrangement, sequence reads were collapsed and filtered. For each sample, productive Simpson clonality was calculated as the square root of Simpson's diversity index over productive rearrangements. TCRdb retrieved this table from immuneACCESS and kept in-frame rearrangements only. Not all clones are present; in checked studies, unresolved V genes account for under half, and no reason is known for the remainder. V and J calls and clone size are as listed in that table; D and trimming were resolved from the DNA. This sample comprises about 180,000 clones, roughly nine tenths of them detected only once. Under 2% of the sample goes to the ten largest clones.

The sequence joins TRBV27 to TRBJ1-5, and 7 bases in between align with TRBD1. Source material: peripheral blood. The receptor was derived from a man between 18 and 35 years old who had recovered from COVID-19. The CDR3 sequence is CASSSKRGPTQPQHF. The base sequence is TGTGCCAGCAGTTCTAAAAGGGGGCCTACTCAGCCCCAGCATTTT.